This TCR beta chain is from a study of T cells of healthy individuals. The CDR3 extends over 15 amino acids. The ends lost 4 bases at V and 13 bases at J; junction bases unmatched: 11. CDR1 is SGHNT and CDR2 is YYREEE in the germline V gene (reference sequence). In this sample, this clonotype turned up many times. MiXCR was run by TCRdb on the 5' RACE reads, yielding one entry per CDR3 protein. The sample contains more than 85,000 distinct CDR3 sequences, around 17% of which appear only once. This chain uses TRBV5-4 with TRBJ2-1; 13 nucleotides match TRBD2. The receptor was isolated from a human donor in good health. CDR3 sequence (DNA): TGTGCCAGCAGCCCCTTTTACGGACTAGCGGGAGATCAGTTCTTC. It translates to CASSPFYGLAGDQFF. Together with reference TRBV5-4 and TRBJ2-1, the CDR3 gives the full variable domain: ETGVTQSPTHLIKTRGQQVTLRCSSQSGHNTVSWYQQALGQGPQFIFQYYREEENGRGNFPPRFSGLQFPNYSSELNVNALELDDSALYLCASSPFYGLAGDQFFGPGTRLTVL.